Following are 30 T cell receptor beta chains from one sample sequenced in a study of T cells in localized non-small cell lung cancer (TCRdb year 2020). Library method: the immunoSEQ multiplex PCR assay. TCRdb carries this immuneACCESS record with in-frame sequences only. Its versions omit some clonotypes, under half of them owing to an unresolved V gene in the studies checked, with the rest unexplained. Across this sample there are 20,000 to 30,000 clones, with about 84% seen only once. Roughly 9% of the sample goes to the ten largest clones. The sample consisted of peripheral blood, taken before any cancer treatment. The receptors derive from a man between 40 and 75 years old with stage III squamous cell lung carcinoma.

The V gene is TRBV30, the J gene TRBJ1-5; a weak D match, TRBD1 (5 bases). Trimming pared 1 base from V and 0 bases from J, leaving 10 bases between. Germline V gives CDR1 GTSNPN, CDR2 SVGIG (reference sequence). The CDR3 has 15 amino acids. This chain's CDR3 is CAWSEGSYSNQPQHF. Here the CDR3 DNA reads TGTGCCTGGAGTGAGGGGTCCTATAGCAATCAGCCCCAGCATTTT.

The rearrangement uses TRBV19 and TRBJ2-5; TRBD2 is a possible D gene (6 bases). This CDR3 spans 14 amino acids. CDR1 and CDR2 from the germline V gene are LNHDA and SQIVND (reference sequence). V was shortened by 5 bases and J by 4 bases, with 14 bases between the two germline ends. The CDR3 here is CASSDPGRTETQYF. The CDR3 nucleotides read TGTGCCAGTAGTGATCCCGGGAGAACAGAGACCCAGTACTTC.

Only one count was recorded for this clone. The rearrangement links TRBV30 to TRBJ1-1; 8 bases align to TRBD1. In germline, CDR1 is GTSNPN, CDR2 SVGIG (reference sequence). The length of the CDR3 is 12 residues. J gave up 1 base and V 8 bases, and 3 bases lay outside the gene matches. CDR3 loop: CARQGRNTEAFF. In DNA, the CDR3 is TGTGCCAGACAGGGGAGGAACACTGAAGCTTTCTTT.

The chain recombines TRBV5-6 with TRBJ2-7; D might be TRBD2 (6 bases). The CDR3 consists of 14 residues. Trimming removed 0 bases from V and 2 bases from J, with 9 bases in between. Germline values: CDR1 SGHDT, CDR2 YYEEEE. CDR3 coding DNA: TGTGCCAGCAGCTTGGGCGGGGTAACCTACGAGCAGTACGTC. Amino acids: CASSLGGVTYEQYV.

The genes are TRBV2 and TRBJ1-1; D is ambiguous. This CDR3 is built from 13 residues. V lost 3 bases, J lost 4 bases, and 9 bases lay in between. Germline CDR1 and CDR2: SNHLY and FYNNEI. The CDR3 DNA is TGTGCCAGCAGTGACAACTGGGGCACTGAAGCTTTCTTT. Translating gives CASSDNWGTEAFF.

The chain combines TRBV5-6 with TRBJ1-4, with 8 bases matching TRBD1. Germline CDR1 reads SGHDT; CDR2 reads YYEEEE. The length of the CDR3 is 16 residues. V lost 4 bases to trimming and J lost 7 bases; unmatched junction nucleotides: 12. CDR3 in DNA: TGTGCCAGCAGCAACGGACAGGGCCTAAGGGGTGAAAAACTGTTTTTT. It is translated as CASSNGQGLRGEKLFF.

The chain uses TRBV5-4 and TRBJ1-6, with D unclear. V lost 7 bases, J lost 0 bases, and 5 bases lay in between. The CDR3 runs to 13 residues. The germline gives CDR1 SGHNT, CDR2 YYREEE (reference sequence). The CDR3 reads CASRGSYNSPLHF. CDR3 coding DNA: TGTGCCAGCCGCGGCTCCTATAATTCACCCCTCCACTTT.

The chain uses TRBV27 and TRBJ1-1; possible D gene TRBD1, 5 bases. Deletions cut 5 bases from V and 3 bases from J, with 19 bases between. This CDR3 spans 16 amino acids. The germline gives CDR1 MNHEY, CDR2 SMNVEV (reference sequence). CDR3 residues: CASSGGGTRRDTEAFF. In DNA, the CDR3 is TGTGCCAGCAGTGGGGGGGGGACCCGAAGGGACACTGAAGCTTTCTTT.

This chain joins TRBV9 and TRBJ2-2; TRBD1 aligns across 8 bases. This CDR3 has 16 residues. Trimming cost V 4 bases and J 5 bases; bases outside gene matches: 10. Germline CDR1 reads SGDLS; CDR2 reads YYNGEE. As DNA, the CDR3 is TGTGCCAGCAGCTTTACCGCGACAGGGGTAACCGGGGAGCTGTTTTTT. Encoded protein: CASSFTATGVTGELFF.

This clone was detected only a few times. V and J are TRBV28 and TRBJ1-2, with no clear D. The CDR3 length is 11 residues. Trimming left V 5 bases short and J 3 bases short, with 4 bases between. The germline V gene has CDR1 MDHEN and CDR2 SYDVKM. The CDR3 DNA follows: TGTGCCAGCAGTGAAGACTATGGCTACACCTTC. Translated, it gives CASSEDYGYTF.

The CDR3 loop reads CASSLGGPRGDEQFF. CDR3 bases: TGTGCCAGCAGCTTAGGGGGGCCGCGTGGCGATGAGCAGTTCTTC. This chain joins TRBV11-3 and TRBJ2-1; a weak D match, TRBD1 (6 bases). Germline V gene lookup returns CDR1 SGHNT and CDR2 YENEEA. Trimming took 1 base from V and 8 from J, leaving 15 bases between them. There are 15 residues in the CDR3.

V and J are TRBV6-1 and TRBJ2-1, with TRBD1 identical over 9 bases. V shed 9 bases, J shed 6 bases, and the junction held 6 bases outside the gene matches. The CDR3 length is 13 residues. Germline V gene data show CDR1 as MNHNS and CDR2 as SASEGT. The CDR3 DNA reads TGTGCCAGGGGGGGACAGGGCATCAATGAGCAGTTCTTC. Translation gives CARGGQGINEQFF.

This chain connects TRBV27 to TRBJ2-2; no definite D call. Germline-derived CDR1 and CDR2 are MNHEY and SMNVEV (reference sequence). The V end was cut by 8 bases, the J end by 5 bases, with 21 bases between. The CDR3 extends over 16 amino acids. The CDR3 region is CASSRPSAIITGELFF. The CDR3 DNA sequence: TGTGCCAGCTCGAGACCCTCCGCTATCATAACCGGGGAGCTGTTTTTT.

V is TRBV5-1 and J is TRBJ2-5; no reliable D call. Per germline, CDR1 SGHRS and CDR2 YFSETQ. The CDR3 is 11 amino acids. Trimming took 3 bases from V and 1 from J, leaving 1 base between them. The CDR3 DNA follows: TGCGCCAGCAGCTCCCAAGAGACCCAGTACTTC. Translating gives CASSSQETQYF.

The chain combines TRBV27 with TRBJ1-3; D gene ambiguous. This CDR3 comprises 15 residues. Deletions cut 3 bases from V and 0 bases from J, with 9 bases between. Germline CDR1 and CDR2: MNHEY and SMNVEV (reference sequence). CDR3 nucleotides: TGTGCCAGCAGTTTTAGCGGAGACTCTGGAAACACCATATATTTT. It specifies CASSFSGDSGNTIYF.

The chain carries TRBV7-9 and TRBJ2-7, with 12 bases matching TRBD2. After removal of 1 base from V and 2 bases from J, the junction contained 6 bases not matched to a gene. The CDR3 contains 17 residues. From germline, CDR1 is SEHNR and CDR2 FQNEAQ (reference sequence). The CDR3 nucleotides read TGTGCCAGCAGCTTAGGGGGACTAGCGGGCCTCCCCTACGAGCAGTACGTC. Translated: CASSLGGLAGLPYEQYV.

This chain links TRBV5-1 with TRBJ2-3; 7 bases match TRBD1. This CDR3 contains 14 residues. From germline, CDR1 is SGHRS and CDR2 YFSETQ. The V segment lost 7 bases and the J segment 4 bases; nucleotides outside the gene matches: 9. The CDR3 DNA sequence: TGCGCCAGCTATACAGGGGAAGGGGCAGATACGCAGTATTTT. Its translation: CASYTGEGADTQYF. The entire variable domain, with the rest obtained from reference TRBV5-1 and TRBJ2-3, is as follows: KAGVTQTPRYLIKTRGQQVTLSCSPISGHRSVSWYQQTPGQGLQFLFEYFSETQRNKGNFPGRFSGRQFSNSRSEMNVSTLELGDSALYLCASYTGEGADTQYFGPGTRLTVL.

A few counts support this clone. The chain combines TRBV6-5 with TRBJ2-3; no reliable D call. This CDR3 spans 13 amino acids. Deletions cut 2 bases from V and 0 bases from J, with 3 bases between. The germline V gene has CDR1 MNHEY and CDR2 SVGAGI. The CDR3 reads CASSYGSTDTQYF. Here the CDR3 DNA reads TGTGCCAGCAGTTACGGGAGCACAGATACGCAGTATTTT.

J is TRBJ2-3 and V is TRBV7-2; the D is unclear. V was cut by 7 bases and J by 2 bases, with 13 bases left in between. The CDR3 contains 14 residues. The germline V gene has CDR1 SGHTA and CDR2 FQGNSA. This CDR3 reads CASTRYRTTDTQYF. CDR3 nucleotides: TGTGCCAGCACCCGCTACCGGACCACAGATACGCAGTATTTT.

J is TRBJ2-1 and V is TRBV7-3, with TRBD1 as a possible D gene (6 bases). V gave up 5 bases and J gave up 14 bases, with 16 bases separating them. The CDR3 is 12 amino acids. Germline CDR1 SGHTA, CDR2 FQGTGA. The CDR3 sequence is CASSPRGHLKFF. DNA for the CDR3: TGTGCCAGCAGCCCCCGGGGACACCTAAAGTTCTTC.

This chain links TRBV7-9 with TRBJ2-1; the D gene is possibly TRBD1 (5 bases). The CDR3 runs 11 residues. CDR1 and CDR2 from the germline V gene are SEHNR and FQNEAQ (reference sequence). V dropped 2 bases and J dropped 9 bases, with 5 bases sitting between them. CDR3 region: CASSLRGEQFF. In DNA, the CDR3 is TGTGCCAGCAGCTTAAGGGGTGAGCAGTTCTTC.

V usage is TRBV7-2 and J usage is TRBJ2-7; maybe TRBD2 (5 bases). CDR1 is SGHTA, CDR2 FQGNSA, per germline. The CDR3 is made up of 14 amino acids. Trimming shortened V by 7 bases and J by 0 bases, and 13 bases separated the two germline ends. The DNA for the CDR3 is TGTGCCAGCACCTCCCGGAGGAGCTCCTACGAGCAGTACTTC. This codes for CASTSRRSSYEQYF.

The chain recombines TRBV7-8 with TRBJ2-5; 11 nucleotides align to TRBD1. In germline, CDR1 is SGHVS, CDR2 FQNEAQ. The CDR3 has 18 residues. After removal of 5 bases from V and 4 bases from J, the junction contained 15 bases not matched to a gene. CDR3 coding DNA: TGTGCCAGCAGCCCGGGACAGGGGGGAGCCCATCGGCGAGAGACCCAGTACTTC. It yields the protein CASSPGQGGAHRRETQYF.

The gene calls are TRBV11-2 and TRBJ2-7; TRBD1 agrees at 7 bases. Losses at the gene ends were 2 bases for V and 5 bases for J; bases not matched to a gene: 9. CDR1 and CDR2 (germline): SGHAT, FQNNGV. This CDR3 has 15 residues. The CDR3 sequence is CASSLYRGKLNEQYF. The DNA of the CDR3 is TGTGCCAGCAGCTTATACAGGGGAAAACTAAACGAGCAGTACTTC. Variable domain in full (rest from reference TRBV11-2 and TRBJ2-7): EAGVAQSPRYKIIEKRQSVAFWCNPISGHATLYWYQQILGQGPKLLIQFQNNGVVDDSQLPKDRFSAERLKGVDSTLKIQPAKLEDSAVYLCASSLYRGKLNEQYFGPGTRLTVT.

The V gene is TRBV4-1, the J gene TRBJ2-1, with no clear D. The ends were cut back, 0 bases at V and 10 bases at J, with 10 bases in the middle. This CDR3 is built from 13 residues. Germline values: CDR1 MGHRA, CDR2 YSYEKL. The CDR3 region has the DNA TGCGCCAGCAGCCAAGATCAGAACGGAGAGCAGTTCTTC. It encodes CASSQDQNGEQFF.

The genes are TRBV19 and TRBJ2-6; TRBD1 agrees at 11 bases. V dropped 6 bases and J dropped 0; count of bases not matched to a gene: 4. Germline V lookup: CDR1 LNHDA, CDR2 SQIVND (reference sequence). This CDR3 has 17 amino acids. Written as DNA, the CDR3 is TGTGCCAGTAGGGCCGGGACAGGGGGCTCTGGGGCCAACGTCCTGACTTTC. Protein sequence: CASRAGTGGSGANVLTF.

This sequence joins TRBV28 and TRBJ1-4, with D possibly TRBD1 on 5 matching bases. The V end was cut by 2 bases, the J end by 4 bases, with 11 bases between. The CDR3 consists of 15 residues. Germline loops: CDR1 MDHEN, CDR2 SYDVKM. The CDR3 loop is CASSLGGPSNEKLFF. The CDR3 DNA reads TGTGCCAGCAGTTTAGGGGGACCGAGTAATGAAAAACTGTTTTTT.

The chain couples TRBV28 to TRBJ2-3; 7 nucleotides match TRBD2. The CDR3 sequence is 16 residues long. After removal of 5 bases from V and 1 base from J, the junction contained 9 bases not matched to a gene. The germline V gene encodes CDR1 MDHEN and CDR2 SYDVKM. DNA for the CDR3: TGTGCCAGCAGTCGGACGTTACTAGCGCGCACAGATACGCAGTATTTT. Translated, it gives CASSRTLLARTDTQYF.

The chain employs TRBV2 and TRBJ2-1, with TRBD1 matching 7 bases. Per the germline V gene, CDR1 is SNHLY and CDR2 is FYNNEI. The CDR3 loop spans 12 amino acids. The V segment lost 4 bases and the J segment 7 bases; nucleotides outside the gene matches: 1. CDR3 residues: CASSAGGNEQFF. CDR3 bases: TGTGCCAGCAGTGCAGGGGGAAATGAGCAGTTCTTC.

This clone appeared a few times. The chain carries TRBV29-1 and TRBJ1-1, with D unresolved. Germline values: CDR1 SQVTM, CDR2 ANQGSEA. The ends were cut back, 4 bases at V and 6 bases at J, with 12 bases in the middle. The CDR3 extends over 12 amino acids. The CDR3 loop reads CSVGHPAAEAFF. DNA of the CDR3: TGCAGCGTTGGACATCCGGCCGCTGAAGCTTTCTTT.